The source of this T cell receptor beta chain is a study of human T cells and chemical hapten exposure. Stated time point: pre-sensitization, week 0. The treatment was: therapeutic diphenylcyclopropenone sensitization with weekly scalp DPC. Trimming stripped 4 bases from V and 11 bases from J, with 18 bases between. In germline, CDR1 is MDHEN, CDR2 SYDVKM. The CDR3 contains 13 residues. MiXCR was run by TCRdb on the RACE reads, yielding one entry per CDR3 protein. The sample includes about 250,000 distinct CDR3 sequences, approximately 7.5% of them seen just once. Sequencing used whole blood, obtained in connection with sensitization to the hapten diphenylcyclopropenone (DPC). The clonotype originates from a man between 18 and 29 years old with alopecia areata. Some clones in this sample may be carry-over from other donors' samples. This rearrangement joins TRBV28 to TRBJ2-7; D is perhaps TRBD2 (5 bases). The CDR3 sequence is CASSSPPVTEEYF. The CDR3 bases are TGTGCCAGCAGTTCCCCACCCGTCACGGAGGAGTACTTC.